This T cell receptor beta chain originates from a study of cytomegalovirus exposure and HLA in healthy donors. Looking at the study overall: HLA-typed donors contributed about 85 million unique TCRs, which were held in an early data release.

This CDR3 region has 16 residues. The V gene lost 0 bases and the J gene lost 0 bases, with 9 bases spanning the gap. Germline V gene lookup returns CDR1 LGHNT and CDR2 FRNRAP. Findings and caveats of the study: Further analysis was carried out later, and it showed several of the most significant clusters appearing linked to common viral pathogens. Data from an earlier analysis indicated that most TCR beta V segments were productive either about 87% or about 30% of the time. Across donors, presence/absence analyses took sequencing depth to be roughly uniform.

The PCR employed 60 Vbeta primers together with 13 Jbeta primers. TCRdb's copy holds only in-frame clones and misses some; the assay was immunoSEQ multiplex PCR. The repertoire holds about 150,000 clones, with roughly 80% as singletons. On this clone itself: The target antigen is unknown.

The sequence derives from a man younger than 40 in good health and CMV-seronegative. Sequenced material: PBMCs. The chain couples TRBV12-5 to TRBJ1-3; D is unresolved. In nucleotides, the CDR3 is TGTGCTAGTGGTTTGGTACTAGCAGACTCTGGAAACACCATATATTTT. Translation: CASGLVLADSGNTIYF.